Included here is one T cell receptor beta chain sequence, with context. The data originate from a study of shared clonotypes between healthy human individuals. CD45RO-negative, CCR7-positively selected cells formed the naive CD8 fraction, excluding terminally differentiated effector memory CD45RA+ cells. Repertoires were generated with immunoSEQ multiplex PCR, while TCRdb's copy carries only in-frame clones and drops some. Of roughly 770,000 clones in the sample, 96% were seen once. This sequence was found in a man aged 25-45 years in good health. The sample was naive CD8+ T cells sorted from blood.

In nucleotides, the CDR3 is TGCGCCAGCAGCCAAGATATTGGGGTTATGAACACTGAAGCTTTCTTT. Translation: CASSQDIGVMNTEAFF. The V call is TRBV4-1, the J call TRBJ1-1; D not resolved. V lost 0 bases and J 0 bases, leaving 11 bases between the germline ends. This CDR3 contains 16 residues. Germline CDR1 and CDR2: MGHRA and YSYEKL.